The sequence of this TCR beta chain was determined in a study of blood T cells in healthy people across ages (dated by TCRdb to between 2014 and 2017). Notes on the research overall: Template switching captured roughly one uniquely barcoded TCR beta cDNA molecule per two T cells in model experiments. To track age-related changes in TCR beta repertoire diversity, the study relied on deep sequencing normalized with unique cDNA molecular identifiers. The donors were divided into four age groups: young (average approximately 15 years), middle-aged (around 37), aged (approximately 62) and long-lived (82). To avoid experimental bias, donors of different ages were randomly spread across the sequencing lanes. For two donors (one aged 18 to 30 and one aged 80 or older), the study analyzed two additional independent replicas of 1 million unique cDNA reads from the same blood draw. General study outcomes and caveats: Total diversity estimates from one million sequenced T cells were considered lower bounds and underestimates. There was a strong correlation between observed TCR beta diversity and the percentage of naive T cells measured by flow cytometry. Compared with the aged group, the long-lived group had more naive CD4+ T cells, fewer expanded clones and increased TCR diversity, a pattern suggesting age selection. Conclusive comparison of naive and antigen-experienced compartments was prevented by the profiling of bulk unsorted PBMCs. Because donor CMV infection status was unknown, age-related changes in expanded clonotypes were potentially confounded. As age increased, observed TCR beta diversity per million T cells dropped in a roughly linear way, and a significant reduction was already evident by age around 41.

Libraries were constructed by 5' RACE. TCRdb shows the sequencer as Illumina HiSeq 2500. The second PCR ran for roughly 7 to 12 cycles and used a J-beta primer mix along with a sample-barcoded 5' primer. A unique molecular identifier was introduced onto each TCR beta cDNA molecule by a template-switch 5' adaptor carrying 12 random nucleotides. Each sample yielded at least 3 million CDR3-containing paired-end reads. The Mint cDNA synthesis kit, primed by a TRBC-specific oligonucleotide, was used to synthesize first-strand cDNA from all RNA. All cDNA was treated with uracil-DNA glycosylase and then went through a first 18-cycle PCR with the universal primers M1SS and BC2_uni_R. Processing in the source paper ran as follows. For normalization, 1 million high-quality reads were randomly selected from each sample, with every read carrying a distinct molecular identifier. Reads with shared molecular identifiers were discarded instead of being binned into consensus sequences. CDR3 identification, clonotype clustering and error correction used MiTCR with a Q25 quality threshold and the strictest error-elimination algorithm. A nonparametric unseen species model with Euler transformation was used to estimate a lower bound on total TCR beta diversity. The raw public data were reprocessed by TCRdb itself: fastp quality trimming at Q25, MiXCR clonotype calling, in-frame beta chains only. A single entry per CDR3 protein holds the most common genes and DNA from its merged rows. The V and J calls and clone size come from TCRdb's table, not from the authors' own analysis. This sample lists hundreds of thousands of distinct CDR3 sequences; 25% to 35% were detected once. The top ten hold 15% to 17% of the sample.

The germline ends are 10 bases apart after V is trimmed by 0 bases and J by 4 bases. For CDR1 and CDR2, the germline V gene lists MNHEY and SVGEGT. Inclusive of the bounding cysteine and phenylalanine, the CDR3 is 15 residues long. Left in the record is the CDR3 DNA by itself, 45 bases read in frame from the first base. With respect to this clonotype: The specificity of this receptor is unknown. Per-base quality was not reported, and no clone a single base away is much larger than it.

The donors were 40 or so Caucasian individuals from Russia, aged 6 to 90 years, who were systemically healthy. Each donor gave ten milliliters of peripheral blood, collected into EDTA-treated Vacutainer tubes. Ficoll-Paque density-gradient centrifugation was used to isolate PBMCs, with at least 6.5 million obtained per sample. Trizol reagent was used to extract total RNA from the PBMCs, yielding at least 5 micrograms per sample. The percentages of naive CD45RAhigh/CD27high T cells were determined by flow cytometry on a PBMC aliquot from every donor. The chain is made from TRBV6-2 or TRBV6-3 and TRBJ1-5; the D segment cannot be called with confidence. Sequencing was done on a sample of blood. The sequence was collected from a woman aged 80 or over in good health. The DNA sequence follows: TGTGCCAGCAGTTACTCGGCGACCGGGAATCAGCCCCAGCATTTT. Translated, it gives CASSYSATGNQPQHF.